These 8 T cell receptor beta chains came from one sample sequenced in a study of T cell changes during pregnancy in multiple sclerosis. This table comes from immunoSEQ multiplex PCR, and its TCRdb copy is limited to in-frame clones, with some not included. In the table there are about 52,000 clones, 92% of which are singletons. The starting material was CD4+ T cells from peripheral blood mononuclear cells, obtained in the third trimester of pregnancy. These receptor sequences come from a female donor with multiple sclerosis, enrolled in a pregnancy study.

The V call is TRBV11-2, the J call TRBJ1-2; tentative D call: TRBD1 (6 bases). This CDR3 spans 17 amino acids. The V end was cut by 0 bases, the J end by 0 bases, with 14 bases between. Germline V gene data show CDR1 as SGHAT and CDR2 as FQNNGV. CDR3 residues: CASSLESPGDTNYGYTF. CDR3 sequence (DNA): TGTGCCAGCAGCTTAGAGAGCCCCGGGGACACTAACTATGGCTACACCTTC.

The CDR3 sequence is CAISGTTLAYEQYF. CDR3 bases: TGTGCCATCAGTGGAACCACCCTAGCCTACGAGCAGTACTTC. V usage is TRBV10-3 and J usage is TRBJ2-7; D is uncertain. Trimming removed 4 bases at V and 2 bases at J, with 12 bases between. The germline gives CDR1 ENHRY, CDR2 SYGVKD. The CDR3 covers 14 residues.

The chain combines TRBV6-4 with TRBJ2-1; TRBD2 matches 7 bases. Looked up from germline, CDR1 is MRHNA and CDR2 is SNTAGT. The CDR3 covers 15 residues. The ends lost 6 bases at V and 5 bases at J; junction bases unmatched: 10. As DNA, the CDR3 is TGTGCCAGCAGCCGTCTAGCGGACCTTCACAATGAGCAGTTCTTC. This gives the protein CASSRLADLHNEQFF.

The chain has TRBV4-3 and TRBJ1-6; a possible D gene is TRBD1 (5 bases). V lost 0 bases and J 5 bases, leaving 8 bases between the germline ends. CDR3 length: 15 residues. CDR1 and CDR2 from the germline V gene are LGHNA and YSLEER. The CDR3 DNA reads TGCGCCAGCAGCCAAGAGGACACGGATAATTCACCCCTCCACTTT. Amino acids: CASSQEDTDNSPLHF.

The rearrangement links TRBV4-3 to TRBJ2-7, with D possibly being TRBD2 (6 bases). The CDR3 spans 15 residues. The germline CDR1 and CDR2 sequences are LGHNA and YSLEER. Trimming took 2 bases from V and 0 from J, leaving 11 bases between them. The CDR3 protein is CASSQLAGSSYEQYF. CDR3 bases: TGCGCCAGCAGCCAACTGGCGGGGAGCTCCTACGAGCAGTACTTC.

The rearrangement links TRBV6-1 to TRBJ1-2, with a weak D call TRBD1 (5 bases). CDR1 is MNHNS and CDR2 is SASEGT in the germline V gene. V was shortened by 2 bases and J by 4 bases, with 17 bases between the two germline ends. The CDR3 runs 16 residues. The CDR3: CASSESPGQPVYGYTF. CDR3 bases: TGTGCCAGCAGTGAATCGCCAGGGCAACCCGTCTATGGCTACACCTTC.

The DNA for the CDR3 is TGTGCCAGCAGCGACAGGGGCAATCAGCCCCAGCATTTT. It is translated as CASSDRGNQPQHF. The chain couples TRBV7-2 to TRBJ1-5, with 7 bases aligning to TRBD1. In germline, CDR1 is SGHTA, CDR2 FQGNSA. The CDR3 is made up of 13 amino acids. J was trimmed by 2 bases and V by 5 bases; bases with no gene match: 0.

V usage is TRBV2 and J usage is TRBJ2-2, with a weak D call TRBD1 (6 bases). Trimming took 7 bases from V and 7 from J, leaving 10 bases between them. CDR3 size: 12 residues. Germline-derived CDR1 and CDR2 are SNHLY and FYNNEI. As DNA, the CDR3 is TGTGCCAGCACAGGGGCCTACGGGGAGCTGTTTTTT. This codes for CASTGAYGELFF.